Described below is a single T cell receptor (beta chain) sequence and its context. Its antigen is still unknown. Produced via immunoSEQ multiplex PCR; TCRdb's table is partial and in-frame only. In the table there are roughly 57,000 clones, around 84% of which are singletons. The data are from a study of OX40 agonist ivuxolimab in advanced cancers. Looking at the study overall: Previous treatment with anti-PD-1, anti-PD-L1 or anti-CTLA-4 therapy was allowed; under 50% had received some.

The study, taken as a whole, reports: The investigators did not determine what antigen specificity the expanded peripheral T cells had. Low normalized T-cell clonal expansion also characterized some of the nonresponders.

The receptor was isolated from an adult with an advanced solid tumor such as melanoma, head and neck, liver or kidney cancer. Sequenced material: CD4+ or CD8+ T cells sorted from blood, taken in a trial of the OX40 agonist ivuxolimab.

This CDR3 reads CASSFVSKPFEQYF. CDR3 in DNA: TGTGCCAGCAGCTTTGTCTCTAAGCCTTTCGAGCAGTACTTC. The V gene is TRBV12-1, the J gene TRBJ2-7; the table's D call, TRBD2, has no DNA check behind it. TRBV12-1 is shown as a pseudogene. The CDR3 is 14 residues long.